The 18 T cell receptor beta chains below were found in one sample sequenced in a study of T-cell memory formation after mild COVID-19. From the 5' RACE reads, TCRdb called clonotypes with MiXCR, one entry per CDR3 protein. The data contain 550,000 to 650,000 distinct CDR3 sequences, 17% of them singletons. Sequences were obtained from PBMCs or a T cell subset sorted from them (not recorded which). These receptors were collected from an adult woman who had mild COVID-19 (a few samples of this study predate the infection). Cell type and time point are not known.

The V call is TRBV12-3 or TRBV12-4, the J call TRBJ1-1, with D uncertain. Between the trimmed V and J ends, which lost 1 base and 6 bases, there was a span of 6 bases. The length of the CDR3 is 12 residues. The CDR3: CASSLEAPEAFF. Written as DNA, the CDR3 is TGTGCCAGCAGTTTAGAGGCCCCTGAAGCTTTCTTT.

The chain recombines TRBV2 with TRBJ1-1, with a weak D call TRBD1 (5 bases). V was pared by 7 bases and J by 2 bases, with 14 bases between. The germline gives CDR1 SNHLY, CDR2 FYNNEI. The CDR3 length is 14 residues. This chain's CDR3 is CASTLQTANTEAFF. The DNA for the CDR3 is TGTGCCAGCACCCTCCAGACAGCAAACACTGAAGCTTTCTTT.

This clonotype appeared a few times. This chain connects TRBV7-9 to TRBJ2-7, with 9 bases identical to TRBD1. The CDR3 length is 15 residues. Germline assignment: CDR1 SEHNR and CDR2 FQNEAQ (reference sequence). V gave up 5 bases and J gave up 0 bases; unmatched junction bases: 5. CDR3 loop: CASSPRDRDSYEQYF. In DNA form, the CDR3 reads TGTGCCAGCAGCCCCCGGGACAGGGACTCCTACGAGCAGTACTTC.

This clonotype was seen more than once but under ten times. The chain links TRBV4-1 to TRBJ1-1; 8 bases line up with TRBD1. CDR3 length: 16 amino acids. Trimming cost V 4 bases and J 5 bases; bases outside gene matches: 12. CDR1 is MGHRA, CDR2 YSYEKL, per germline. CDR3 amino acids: CASSPSSGTGVTEAFF. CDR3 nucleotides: TGCGCCAGCAGCCCTTCATCCGGGACAGGTGTTACTGAAGCTTTCTTT.

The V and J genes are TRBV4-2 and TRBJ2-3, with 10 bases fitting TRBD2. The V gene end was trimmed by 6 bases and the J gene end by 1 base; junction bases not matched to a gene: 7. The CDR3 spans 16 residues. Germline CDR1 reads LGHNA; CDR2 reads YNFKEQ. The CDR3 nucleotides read TGTGCCAGCAGTCCCATGGGGACTAGCGGCACAGATACGCAGTATTTT. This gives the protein CASSPMGTSGTDTQYF.

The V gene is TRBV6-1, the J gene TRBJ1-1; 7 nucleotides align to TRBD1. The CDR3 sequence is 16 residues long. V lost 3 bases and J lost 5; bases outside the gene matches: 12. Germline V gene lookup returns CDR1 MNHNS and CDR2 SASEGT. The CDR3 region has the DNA TGTGCCAGCAGTGATCGGGGAAAGGGGGCAGGAACTGAAGCTTTCTTT. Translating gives CASSDRGKGAGTEAFF.

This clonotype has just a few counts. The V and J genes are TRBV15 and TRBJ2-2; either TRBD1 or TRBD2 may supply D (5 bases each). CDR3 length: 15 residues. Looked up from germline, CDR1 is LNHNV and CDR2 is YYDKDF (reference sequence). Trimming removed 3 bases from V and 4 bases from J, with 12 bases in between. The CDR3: CATSSVGGSTGELFF. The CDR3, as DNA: TGTGCCACCAGCAGTGTTGGGGGTTCCACCGGGGAGCTGTTTTTT.

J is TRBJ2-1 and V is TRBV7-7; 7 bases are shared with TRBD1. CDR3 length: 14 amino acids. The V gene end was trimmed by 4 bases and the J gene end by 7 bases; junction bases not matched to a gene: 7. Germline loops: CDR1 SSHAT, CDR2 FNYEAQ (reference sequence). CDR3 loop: CASSSRQGQNEQFF. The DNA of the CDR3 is TGTGCCAGCAGCTCAAGGCAGGGACAGAATGAGCAGTTCTTC.

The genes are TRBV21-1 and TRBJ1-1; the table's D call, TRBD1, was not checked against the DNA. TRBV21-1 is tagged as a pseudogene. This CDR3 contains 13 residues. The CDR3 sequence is CASSIGGGPEAFF. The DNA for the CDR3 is TGTGCCAGCAGCATAGGGGGGGGACCTGAAGCTTTCTTT.

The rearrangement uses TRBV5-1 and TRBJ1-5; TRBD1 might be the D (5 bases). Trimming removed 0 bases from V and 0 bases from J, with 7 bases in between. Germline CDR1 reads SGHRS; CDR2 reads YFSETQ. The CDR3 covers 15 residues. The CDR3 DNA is TGCGCCAGCAGCTTGGGGACAAGTAGCAATCAGCCCCAGCATTTT. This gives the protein CASSLGTSSNQPQHF.

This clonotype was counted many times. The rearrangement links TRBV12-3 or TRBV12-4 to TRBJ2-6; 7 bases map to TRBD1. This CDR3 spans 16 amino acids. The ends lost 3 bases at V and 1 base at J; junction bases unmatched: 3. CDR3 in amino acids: CASSLDRLSGANVLTF. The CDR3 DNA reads TGTGCCAGCAGTTTGGACAGGCTATCTGGGGCCAACGTCCTGACTTTC.

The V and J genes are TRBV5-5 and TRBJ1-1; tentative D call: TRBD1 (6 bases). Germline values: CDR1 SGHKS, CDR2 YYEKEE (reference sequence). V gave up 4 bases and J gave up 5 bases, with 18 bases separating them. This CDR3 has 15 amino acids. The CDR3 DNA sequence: TGTGCCAGCAGCCCCGGTGGGGGGGGGCGGACTGAAGCTTTCTTT. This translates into CASSPGGGGRTEAFF.

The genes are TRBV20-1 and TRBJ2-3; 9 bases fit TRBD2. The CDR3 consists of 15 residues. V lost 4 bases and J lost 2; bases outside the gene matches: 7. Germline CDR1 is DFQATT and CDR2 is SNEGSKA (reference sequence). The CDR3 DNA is TGCAGTGCTACCGCCGAGCGGGGGGCCACAGATACGCAGTATTTT. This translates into CSATAERGATDTQYF.

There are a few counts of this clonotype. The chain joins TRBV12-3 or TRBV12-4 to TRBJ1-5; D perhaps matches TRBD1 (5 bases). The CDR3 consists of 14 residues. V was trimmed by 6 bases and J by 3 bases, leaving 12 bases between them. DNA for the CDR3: TGTGCCAGCAGCCATGACAGTCTCAATCAGCCCCAGCATTTT. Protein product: CASSHDSLNQPQHF.

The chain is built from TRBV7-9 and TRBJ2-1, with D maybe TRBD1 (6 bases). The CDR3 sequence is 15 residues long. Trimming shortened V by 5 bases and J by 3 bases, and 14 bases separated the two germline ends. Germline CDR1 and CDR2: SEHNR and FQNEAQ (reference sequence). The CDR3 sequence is CASSHVGQNYNEQFF. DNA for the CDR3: TGTGCCAGCAGCCATGTGGGACAAAACTACAATGAGCAGTTCTTC.

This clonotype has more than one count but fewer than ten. The CDR3 reads CASSSPSGGYTF. CDR3 bases: TGTGCCAGCAGCTCCCCGTCGGGGGGCTACACCTTC. This chain connects TRBV5-4 to TRBJ1-2; no clear D. Trimming pared 3 bases from V and 8 bases from J, leaving 11 bases between. The V gene's germline CDR1 is SGHNT and CDR2 YYREEE (reference sequence). The CDR3 consists of 12 residues.

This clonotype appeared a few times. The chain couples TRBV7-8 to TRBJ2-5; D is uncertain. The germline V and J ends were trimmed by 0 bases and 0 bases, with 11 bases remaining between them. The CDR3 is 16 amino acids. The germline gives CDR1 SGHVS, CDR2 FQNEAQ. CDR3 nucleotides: TGTGCCAGCAGCTTAGCTGCGGCTGGTTACCAAGAGACCCAGTACTTC. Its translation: CASSLAAAGYQETQYF.

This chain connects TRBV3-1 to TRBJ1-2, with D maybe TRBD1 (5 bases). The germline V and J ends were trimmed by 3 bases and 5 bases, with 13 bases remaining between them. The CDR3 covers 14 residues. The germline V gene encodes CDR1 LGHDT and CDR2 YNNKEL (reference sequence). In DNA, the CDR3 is TGTGCCAGCAGCCAGGGGGTGGTTTTGTATGGCTACACCTTC. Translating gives CASSQGVVLYGYTF.